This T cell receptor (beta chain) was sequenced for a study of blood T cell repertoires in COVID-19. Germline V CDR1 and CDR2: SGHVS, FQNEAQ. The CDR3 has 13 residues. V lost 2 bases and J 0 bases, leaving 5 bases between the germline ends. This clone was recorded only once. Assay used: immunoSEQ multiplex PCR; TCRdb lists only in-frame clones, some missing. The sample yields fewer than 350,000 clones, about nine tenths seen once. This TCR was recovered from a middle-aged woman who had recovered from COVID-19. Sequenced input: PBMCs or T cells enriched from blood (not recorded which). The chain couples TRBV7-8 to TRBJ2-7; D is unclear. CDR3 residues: CASSLTDSYEQYF. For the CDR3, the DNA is TGTGCCAGCAGCTTAACAGACTCCTACGAGCAGTACTTC.